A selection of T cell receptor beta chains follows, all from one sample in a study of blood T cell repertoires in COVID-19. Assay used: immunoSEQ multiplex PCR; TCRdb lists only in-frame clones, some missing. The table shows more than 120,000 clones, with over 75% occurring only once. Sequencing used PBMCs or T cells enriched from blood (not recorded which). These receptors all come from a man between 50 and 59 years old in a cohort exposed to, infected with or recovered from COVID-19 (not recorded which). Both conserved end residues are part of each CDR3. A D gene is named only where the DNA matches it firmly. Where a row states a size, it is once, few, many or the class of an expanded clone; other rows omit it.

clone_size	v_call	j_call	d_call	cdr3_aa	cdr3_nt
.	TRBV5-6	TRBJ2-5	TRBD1	CASSRDRGETQYF	TGTGCCAGCAGCCGTGACAGGGGAGAGACCCAGTACTTC
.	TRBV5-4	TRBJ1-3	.	CAIGRGPSGNTIYF	TGTGCCATTGGGCGGGGGCCGTCTGGAAACACCATATATTTT
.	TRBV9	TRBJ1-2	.	CASSVRDGYGYTF	TGTGCCAGCAGCGTGAGGGATGGGTATGGCTACACCTTC
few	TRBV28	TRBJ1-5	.	CASTFQVGNQPQHF	TGTGCCAGCACCTTTCAGGTGGGCAATCAGCCCCAGCATTTT
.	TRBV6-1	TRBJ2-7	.	CASSEYLVLSEQYF	TGTGCCAGCAGTGAATACTTGGTATTAAGCGAGCAGTACTTC
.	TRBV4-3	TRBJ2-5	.	CASSQVTEETQYF	TGCGCCAGCAGCCAAGTTACCGAGGAGACCCAGTACTTC
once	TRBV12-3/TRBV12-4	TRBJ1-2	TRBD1	CASSLGTGVGYTF	TGTGCCAGCAGTTTAGGAACAGGGGTTGGCTACACCTTC
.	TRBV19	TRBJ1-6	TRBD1	CASSIEQGNSPLHF	TGTGCCAGTAGTATCGAACAGGGGAATTCACCCCTCCACTTT
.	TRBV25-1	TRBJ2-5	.	CASGLAETQYF	TGTGCCAGCGGGCTAGCCGAGACCCAGTACTTC
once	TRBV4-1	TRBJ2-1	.	CASSQQGLGEQFF	TGCGCCAGCAGCCAACAGGGACTCGGTGAGCAGTTCTTC
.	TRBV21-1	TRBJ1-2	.	CASSKAGGSDGYTF	TGTGCCAGCAGCAAAGCCGGGGGATCTGATGGCTACACCTTC
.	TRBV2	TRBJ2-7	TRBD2	CASSVGTSGYEQYF	TGTGCCAGCAGTGTAGGGACTAGCGGATACGAGCAGTACTTC
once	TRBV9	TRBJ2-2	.	CASSVGITGTGELFF	TGTGCCAGCAGCGTAGGGATAACAGGGACCGGGGAGCTGTTTTTT
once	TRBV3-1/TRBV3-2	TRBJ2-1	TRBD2	CASARVSSGTYNEQFF	TGTGCCAGCGCGAGGGTCTCTAGCGGGACTTACAATGAGCAGTTCTTC
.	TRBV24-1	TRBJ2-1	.	CATSDPRSGNNEQFF	TGTGCCACCAGTGACCCCCGTTCCGGTAACAATGAGCAGTTCTTC
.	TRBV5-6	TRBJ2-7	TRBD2	CASRSGESYEQYF	TGTGCCAGCAGAAGCGGGGAGTCCTACGAGCAGTACTTC
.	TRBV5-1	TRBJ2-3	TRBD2	CASSLEGGRRDTQYF	TGCGCCAGCAGCTTGGAAGGCGGGAGGAGGGATACGCAGTATTTT
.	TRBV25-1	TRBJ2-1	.	CASSEDGRAYNEQFF	TGTGCCAGCAGTGAAGACGGGAGAGCCTACAATGAGCAGTTCTTC
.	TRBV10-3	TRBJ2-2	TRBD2	CASLGTSGSSAGELFF	TGTGCCTCCTTGGGGACTAGCGGGAGTTCGGCCGGGGAGCTGTTTTTT
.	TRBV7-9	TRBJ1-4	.	CASSSRQDFNEKLFF	TGTGCCAGCAGCTCCCGACAGGACTTTAATGAAAAACTGTTTTTT
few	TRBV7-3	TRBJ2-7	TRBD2	CASSPTSGRGPDEQYF	TGTGCCAGCAGCCCGACTAGCGGGAGGGGCCCGGACGAGCAGTACTTC
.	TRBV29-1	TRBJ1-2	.	CSVGGADGYTF	TGCAGCGTTGGGGGCGCCGACGGCTACACCTTC
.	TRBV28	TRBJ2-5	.	CASSFLQGQETQYF	TGTGCCAGCAGTTTCCTCCAGGGCCAAGAGACCCAGTACTTC
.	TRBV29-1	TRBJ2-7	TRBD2	CSVGGTSGRHEQYF	TGCAGCGTTGGGGGGACTAGCGGGAGACACGAGCAGTACTTC
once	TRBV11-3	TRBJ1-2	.	CASSLGRTVYGYTF	TGTGCCAGCAGCTTAGGGCGGACAGTCTATGGCTACACCTTC
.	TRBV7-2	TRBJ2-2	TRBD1	CASSLRDRGNTGELFF	TGTGCCAGCAGCCTACGGGACAGGGGGAACACCGGGGAGCTGTTTTTT
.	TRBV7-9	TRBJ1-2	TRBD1	CASSPGQGKGGYTF	TGTGCCAGCAGCCCTGGACAGGGCAAAGGTGGCTACACCTTC
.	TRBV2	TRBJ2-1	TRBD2	CASRGLAATSYNEQFF	TGTGCCAGCCGAGGGCTAGCGGCAACCTCCTACAATGAGCAGTTCTTC
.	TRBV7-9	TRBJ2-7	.	CASSFSGRHEQYF	TGTGCCAGCAGCTTCTCGGGGAGGCACGAGCAGTACTTC
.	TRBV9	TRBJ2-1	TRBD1	CASSVGPGGNEQFF	TGTGCCAGCAGCGTAGGGCCAGGGGGCAATGAGCAGTTCTTC
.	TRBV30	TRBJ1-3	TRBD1	CAWDQGAPSGNTIYF	TGTGCCTGGGATCAGGGGGCCCCCTCTGGAAACACCATATATTTT
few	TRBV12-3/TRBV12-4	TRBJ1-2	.	CASSLGGGGYTF	TGTGCCAGCAGTTTAGGGGGCGGTGGCTACACCTTC
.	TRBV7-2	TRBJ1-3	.	CASSLGQVSSGNTIYF	TGTGCCAGCAGCTTAGGACAGGTTTCCTCTGGAAACACCATATATTTT
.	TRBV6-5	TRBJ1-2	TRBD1	CASTPYRGAYGYTF	TGTGCCAGTACACCGTACAGGGGAGCCTATGGCTACACCTTC
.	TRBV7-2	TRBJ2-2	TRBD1	CASSFIPLLDRGHGELFF	TGTGCCAGCAGCTTTATCCCCCTATTGGACAGGGGGCACGGGGAGCTGTTTTTT